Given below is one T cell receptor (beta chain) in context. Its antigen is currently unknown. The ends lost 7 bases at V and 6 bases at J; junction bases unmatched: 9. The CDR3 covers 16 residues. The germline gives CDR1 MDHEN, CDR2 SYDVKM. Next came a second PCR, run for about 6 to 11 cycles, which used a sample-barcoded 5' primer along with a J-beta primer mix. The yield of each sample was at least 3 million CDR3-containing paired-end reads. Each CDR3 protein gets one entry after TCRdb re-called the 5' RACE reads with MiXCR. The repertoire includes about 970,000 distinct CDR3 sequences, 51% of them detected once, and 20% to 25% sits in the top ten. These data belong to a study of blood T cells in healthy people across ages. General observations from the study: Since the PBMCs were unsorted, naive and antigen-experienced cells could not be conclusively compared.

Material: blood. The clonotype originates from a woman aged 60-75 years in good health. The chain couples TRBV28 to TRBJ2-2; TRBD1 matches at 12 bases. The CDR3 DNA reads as TGTGCCAGCACCTTAGGGACAGGGGGCGCCTCCGGGGAGCTGTTTTTT. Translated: CASTLGTGGASGELFF.